The 25 T cell receptor beta chains listed next were all sequenced from one sample in a study of beta chain features in type 1 diabetes (dated by TCRdb to 2016 to 2018). Libraries were constructed by the immunoSEQ multiplex PCR assay. All of the isolated RNA was reverse transcribed with the High Capacity cDNA Reverse Transcription Kit, so expressed TCRB transcripts were sequenced. TCRdb stores this immuneACCESS table with in-frame sequences only. Part of the clones is absent; in the studies checked, under half of the shortfall reflects unresolved V genes, and no reason is known for the rest. The sample table holds 900,000 or so clones, of which 15% to 20% were seen once. The ten largest make up around 0.02% of the sample. The sequenced material came from naive CD4+ T cells from blood. In light of the paper, this sample's cell subset or site label describes: true naive CD4+ T cells. The receptors originated from a woman under 30 in good health.

The chain combines TRBV5-1 with TRBJ2-3, with 12 bases identical to TRBD2. The ends lost 2 bases at V and 9 bases at J; junction bases unmatched: 7. Germline CDR1 is SGHRS and CDR2 is YFSETQ. The CDR3 is 15 residues long. The CDR3 region has the DNA TGCGCCAGCAGCTTCCTAGCGGGAGGGCAAGGCACGCAGTATTTT. Translated: CASSFLAGGQGTQYF. The entire variable domain, with the rest obtained from reference TRBV5-1 and TRBJ2-3, is as follows: KAGVTQTPRYLIKTRGQQVTLSCSPISGHRSVSWYQQTPGQGLQFLFEYFSETQRNKGNFPGRFSGRQFSNSRSEMNVSTLELGDSALYLCASSFLAGGQGTQYFGPGTRLTVL.

This clone was seen a few times. This rearrangement joins TRBV20-1 to TRBJ1-5; D ambiguous. Trimming took off 8 bases at V and 4 bases at J, with 3 bases between the two ends. Germline CDR1 DFQATT, CDR2 SNEGSKA (reference sequence). The CDR3 length is 9 residues. The CDR3 coding sequence is TGCAGTTTAAATCAGCCCCAGCATTTT. Translating it yields CSLNQPQHF.

The table lists this clone with a few counts. This sequence joins TRBV5-6 and TRBJ2-1; 8 nucleotides line up with TRBD1. Looked up from germline, CDR1 is SGHDT and CDR2 is YYEEEE. V gave up 3 bases and J gave up 6 bases; unmatched junction bases: 14. The CDR3 runs 17 residues. The CDR3 is CASSYPAGQGWGNEQFF. The CDR3 DNA follows: TGTGCCAGCAGCTACCCCGCTGGACAGGGTTGGGGCAATGAGCAGTTCTTC. Based on the CDR3 plus reference TRBV5-6 and TRBJ2-1, the full variable domain is DAGVTQSPTHLIKTRGQQVTLRCSPKSGHDTVSWYQQALGQGPQFIFQYYEEEERQRGNFPDRFSGHQFPNYSSELNVNALLLGDSALYLCASSYPAGQGWGNEQFFGPGTRLTVL.

Concerning this clone itself: Without the conserved terminal phenylalanine or tryptophan, this CDR3 likely stems from a read error. The chain couples TRBV7-9 to TRBJ1-1, with D unclear. Per the germline V gene, CDR1 is SEHNR and CDR2 is FQNEAQ (reference sequence). The CDR3 covers 13 residues. V was trimmed by 9 bases and J by 1 base, leaving 12 bases between them. The CDR3 loop is CASSLTQNTEAFL. The CDR3 coding sequence is TGTGCCAGTAGCCTTACACAGAACACTGAAGCTTTCCTT.

The rearrangement joins TRBV7-2 to TRBJ1-5; a weak D match, TRBD1 (5 bases). CDR3 size: 16 residues. Deletions cut 7 bases from V and 3 bases from J, with 19 bases between. CDR1 is SGHTA, CDR2 FQGNSA, per germline. The CDR3 nucleotides are TGTGCCAGCAACCCGGGGGTTGACAGATTCAATCAGCCCCAGCATTTT. Its translation: CASNPGVDRFNQPQHF.

V usage is TRBV7-2 and J usage is TRBJ2-7; D uncertain. This CDR3 spans 14 amino acids. V was pared by 3 bases and J by 0 bases, with 9 bases between. Germline V gives CDR1 SGHTA, CDR2 FQGNSA. The CDR3: CASSFRGSSYEQYF. The CDR3 region has the DNA TGTGCCAGCAGCTTTAGAGGTTCCTCCTACGAGCAGTACTTC.

This clone has just a few counts. V and J are TRBV7-3 and TRBJ2-7; 9 bases fit TRBD1. The CDR3 runs 18 residues. Germline V gives CDR1 SGHTA, CDR2 FQGTGA. V lost 4 bases to trimming and J lost 2 bases; unmatched junction nucleotides: 15. Here the CDR3 DNA reads TGTGCCAGCAGCTCCCTCCGGGACAGGGCCCCATCTCCCTACGAGCAGTACTTC. This gives the protein CASSSLRDRAPSPYEQYF.

The rearrangement joins TRBV9 to TRBJ2-5; D tentatively reads TRBD1 or TRBD2 (5 bases each). The CDR3 has 19 amino acids. The germline V gene encodes CDR1 SGDLS and CDR2 YYNGEE. Trimming removed 0 bases at V and 2 bases at J, with 23 bases between. DNA for the CDR3: TGTGCCAGCAGCGTAGCTCCCCCGGGGCGGACCTCGATACAAGAGACCCAGTACTTC. Translated, it gives CASSVAPPGRTSIQETQYF.

The rearrangement links TRBV27 to TRBJ2-3; 7 bases are a match to TRBD1. Germline values: CDR1 MNHEY, CDR2 SMNVEV (reference sequence). Germline trimming cut 5 bases from V and 5 bases from J; bases unmatched to any gene: 19. This CDR3 spans 18 amino acids. CDR3 nucleotides: TGTGCCAGCAGTCCAAAGCTCCGACAGGGATCAGTTGGAGATACGCAGTATTTT. Its translation is CASSPKLRQGSVGDTQYF.

Concerning this clone: The sample contains more than one DNA sequence encoding this CDR3. The rearrangement links TRBV5-1 to TRBJ2-1; no reliable D call. Trimming removed 0 bases from V and 0 bases from J, with 7 bases in between. Germline loops: CDR1 SGHRS, CDR2 YFSETQ. This CDR3 has 15 amino acids. CDR3 nucleotides: TGCGCCAGCAGCTTGGCCCTGATCTCCTACAATGAGCAGTTCTTC. Protein product: CASSLALISYNEQFF.

This clone has a handful of counts. This chain uses TRBV7-9 with TRBJ2-1, with 7 positions matching TRBD2. The CDR3 totals 15 residues. J was trimmed by 5 bases and V by 1 base; bases with no gene match: 5. Germline-derived CDR1 and CDR2 are SEHNR and FQNEAQ (reference sequence). The CDR3 DNA reads as TGTGCCAGCAGCTTAGGAGGGCTAGCGGACAATGAGCAGTTCTTC. This encodes CASSLGGLADNEQFF.

Only a few counts were recorded for this clone. The rearrangement joins TRBV7-8 to TRBJ2-3, with a possible D match to TRBD2 (5 bases). Germline lookup yields CDR1 SGHVS and CDR2 FQNEAQ. Trimming stripped 5 bases from V and 10 bases from J, with 19 bases between. The CDR3 loop spans 14 amino acids. The CDR3 sequence is CASSPTRLAVAQYF. The CDR3 region has the DNA TGTGCCAGCAGCCCTACTAGACTGGCGGTAGCGCAGTATTTT.

This clone has just a few counts. This chain joins TRBV7-9 and TRBJ1-2; D is ambiguous. The CDR3 has 12 residues. Germline V gene sequence: CDR1 SEHNR, CDR2 FQNEAQ (reference sequence). V was trimmed by 5 bases and J by 8 bases, leaving 12 bases between them. As DNA, the CDR3 is TGTGCCAGCAGCCTACAAGGTTCGGGCTACACCTTC. Amino acid sequence: CASSLQGSGYTF.

This clone was observed a few times. The rearrangement links TRBV23-1 to TRBJ1-1; D is ambiguous. TRBV23-1 is reported as an ORF; its role is uncertain. Trimming took 4 bases from V and 1 from J, leaving 19 bases between them. This CDR3 has 17 amino acids. CDR3 bases: TGCGCCAGCAGTCTCCAACCTGTCCCACGAAAGAACACTGAAGCTTTCTTT. Its protein is CASSLQPVPRKNTEAFF.

The V call is TRBV5-1, the J call TRBJ2-3, with 9 bases lining up with TRBD1. The J segment lost 7 bases and the V segment lost 4 bases, leaving 16 bases of the junction unmatched. Germline assignment: CDR1 SGHRS and CDR2 YFSETQ. This CDR3 is 17 amino acids long. CDR3 region: CASSRLPGQGTGHTQYF. CDR3 coding DNA: TGCGCCAGCAGCAGGCTACCGGGACAGGGAACAGGACATACGCAGTATTTT.

This clone was detected only a few times. The chain is built from TRBV5-6 and TRBJ1-3; the D gene is possibly TRBD1 (6 bases). This CDR3 spans 15 amino acids. Trimming removed 4 bases at V and 0 bases at J, with 11 bases between. The V gene's germline CDR1 is SGHDT and CDR2 YYEEEE. CDR3 coding DNA: TGTGCCAGCAGCCACCCAGGGGACTCTGGAAACACCATATATTTT. Translating gives CASSHPGDSGNTIYF.

This clone was found a few times. The V gene is TRBV28, the J gene TRBJ2-7, with TRBD2 matching 8 bases. CDR3 length: 16 amino acids. V lost 2 bases, J lost 2 bases, and 8 bases stayed unmatched. CDR1 and CDR2 (germline): MDHEN, SYDVKM. The CDR3, as DNA: TGTGCCAGCAGTTTACCCAGCGGGAGTGGCGCCTACGAGCAGTACTTC. It encodes CASSLPSGSGAYEQYF.

This chain connects TRBV7-2 to TRBJ2-7, with TRBD2 matching 13 bases. Germline assignment: CDR1 SGHTA and CDR2 FQGNSA. V gave up 4 bases and J gave up 7 bases; unmatched junction bases: 10. The CDR3 has 16 residues. The CDR3 nucleotides are TGTGCCAGCAGCTACGGGACTAGCGGGAATCAGGGGGAGCAGTACTTC. Its protein is CASSYGTSGNQGEQYF.

This clone was counted a few times. The chain couples TRBV25-1 to TRBJ1-2; D is uncertain. Between the trimmed V and J ends, which lost 6 bases and 8 bases, there was a span of 10 bases. This CDR3 spans 11 amino acids. CDR1 is MGHDK, CDR2 SYGVNS, per germline. The DNA of the CDR3 is TGTGCCAGCAGCCGAGGGTTCGGCTACACCTTC. Its protein product is CASSRGFGYTF.

This clone came up a few times. The rearrangement links TRBV19 to TRBJ1-1; possible D gene TRBD1, 5 bases. V gave up 8 bases and J gave up 4 bases, with 11 bases separating them. Germline assignment: CDR1 LNHDA and CDR2 SQIVND (reference sequence). The CDR3 sequence is 12 residues long. The CDR3, as DNA: TGTGCCAGTCTCCACCAGGGCACTGAAGCTTTCTTT. This codes for CASLHQGTEAFF.

The chain links TRBV4-1 to TRBJ1-2; D is ambiguous. Germline lookup yields CDR1 MGHRA and CDR2 YSYEKL. Trimming removed 0 bases at V and 3 bases at J, with 8 bases between. The CDR3 has 14 residues. CDR3 nucleotide sequence: TGCGCCAGCAGCCAAGAGGGAAGATACTATGGCTACACCTTC. Protein: CASSQEGRYYGYTF.

Regarding this clone: Additional DNA sequences in this sample encode the identical CDR3. This chain uses TRBV5-4 with TRBJ2-1; 14 bases line up with TRBD2. V was clipped by 4 bases and J by 7 bases; unmatched bases: 4. The length of the CDR3 is 15 residues. Germline assignment: CDR1 SGHNT and CDR2 YYREEE (reference sequence). CDR3 DNA sequence: TGTGCCAGCAGCCCGGGACTAGCGGGAGAGAATGAGCAGTTCTTC. It encodes CASSPGLAGENEQFF.

The CDR3 spells CASSISGNYGYTF. DNA of the CDR3: TGTGCCAGTAGTATTTCAGGGAACTATGGCTACACCTTC. This chain joins TRBV19 and TRBJ1-2; possible D gene TRBD1, 5 bases. CDR3 length: 13 amino acids. Germline V gives CDR1 LNHDA, CDR2 SQIVND (reference sequence). Trimming cost V 3 bases and J 2 bases, with 7 bases left between them.

The chain couples TRBV28 to TRBJ2-7; the D call may be TRBD1 or TRBD2 (5 bases each). This CDR3 has 15 amino acids. Germline loops: CDR1 MDHEN, CDR2 SYDVKM. Trimming left V 5 bases short and J 5 bases short, with 19 bases between. DNA of the CDR3: TGTGCCAGCAGTCAATGGGGGAGACTCAGCAACGAGCAGTACTTC. It is translated as CASSQWGRLSNEQYF. Full variable domain (rest looked up from reference TRBV28 and TRBJ2-7): DVKVTQSSRYLVKRTGEKVFLECVQDMDHENMFWYRQDPGLGLRLIYFSYDVKMKEKGDIPEGYSVSREKKERFSLILESASTNQTSMYLCASSQWGRLSNEQYFGPGTRLTVT.

The V and J genes are TRBV5-1 and TRBJ2-3; perhaps TRBD1 as D (6 bases). Germline CDR1 and CDR2: SGHRS and YFSETQ. This CDR3 is built from 16 residues. Between the trimmed V and J ends, which lost 4 bases and 0 bases, there was a span of 15 bases. The CDR3 sequence: CASSVRQASSTDTQYF. DNA of the CDR3: TGCGCCAGCAGCGTACGACAGGCATCTAGCACAGATACGCAGTATTTT.